This T cell receptor (beta chain) was identified during a study of blood T cells in healthy people across ages. General study results and limits: Compared with aged donors, long-lived donors showed fewer expanded clones, suggesting selection.

This clonotype was seen just once. Its target is not known. For the second PCR, which ran for about 7 to 11 cycles, a sample-barcoded 5' primer and a J-beta primer mix were used. In TCRdb, the 5' RACE reads were re-called with MiXCR into one record per CDR3 protein. This table holds about 810,000 distinct CDR3 sequences, under 40% found once. Per the germline V gene, CDR1 is ENHRY and CDR2 is SYGVKD. The V segment lost 6 bases and the J segment 0 bases; nucleotides outside the gene matches: 11. The CDR3 runs 17 residues. Investigators took about 9.1 milliliters of peripheral blood from every donor. A minimum of 7 million PBMCs was isolated per sample.

This rearrangement joins TRBV10-3 to TRBJ1-1, with TRBD1 matching over 9 bases. The origin of this receptor is a man aged 18 to 30 in good health. Sequencing was carried out using blood. CDR3 in amino acids: CAISPTRTGEMNTEAFF. As DNA, the CDR3 is TGTGCCATCAGCCCAACAAGGACAGGGGAAATGAACACTGAAGCTTTCTTT.